The 26 T cell receptor beta chains listed next were all sequenced from one sample in a study of control samples from healthy donors and cancer patients. TCRdb keeps only in-frame clones here, not all; method: immunoSEQ multiplex PCR. The repertoire has 75,000 to 100,000 clones, roughly four fifths of them found once; the top ten carry approximately 2%. The sequenced sample consisted of blood. The receptors were sampled from a man aged 60 to 69 in good health.

This chain connects TRBV7-8 to TRBJ2-3, with D possibly called TRBD1 or TRBD2 (6 bases each). The CDR3 length is 17 residues. Germline CDR1 is SGHVS and CDR2 is FQNEAQ. The V and J ends lost 5 bases and 2 bases respectively, with 20 bases between them. CDR3 protein: CASSQLQGRGNTDTQYF. The CDR3 nucleotides read TGTGCCAGCAGCCAACTACAGGGCCGCGGGAACACAGATACGCAGTATTTT.

This clone was seen a few times. The chain joins TRBV10-1 to TRBJ2-1; possible D gene TRBD2, 5 bases. Per the germline V gene, CDR1 is WNHNN and CDR2 is SYGVQD (reference sequence). Trimming took off 0 bases at V and 9 bases at J, with 18 bases between the two ends. CDR3 size: 16 residues. CDR3 in amino acids: CASSESGVNGEGEQFF. DNA for the CDR3: TGCGCCAGCAGTGAGTCCGGGGTAAACGGGGAAGGTGAGCAGTTCTTC.

This clone showed up just once. The DNA for the CDR3 is TGTGCCAGCAGTGAGTCCAGGGGAGGGTCCTACGAGCAGTACTTC. It encodes CASSESRGGSYEQYF. This chain links TRBV2 with TRBJ2-7, with D tentatively TRBD2 (7 bases). V lost 3 bases to trimming and J lost 1 base, with 13 bases between them. Germline V lookup: CDR1 SNHLY, CDR2 FYNNEI. The CDR3 extends over 15 amino acids.

The chain uses TRBV28 and TRBJ2-3; 9 nucleotides line up with TRBD2. With V trimmed by 11 bases and J by 0 bases, 6 bases remained unmatched. The CDR3 loop spans 14 amino acids. CDR1 is MDHEN, CDR2 SYDVKM, per germline. The CDR3 here is CAGQAGGSTDTQYF. CDR3 in DNA: TGTGCCGGGCAAGCGGGAGGTAGCACAGATACGCAGTATTTT. The variable domain in full, completed from reference TRBV28 and TRBJ2-3, reads DVKVTQSSRYLVKRTGEKVFLECVQDMDHENMFWYRQDPGLGLRLIYFSYDVKMKEKGDIPEGYSVSREKKERFSLILESASTNQTSMYLCAGQAGGSTDTQYFGPGTRLTVL.

A single count supports this clone. The chain couples TRBV29-1 to TRBJ2-7; TRBD2 matches at 10 bases. This CDR3 has 12 residues. V was pared by 6 bases and J by 4 bases, with 3 bases of the junction left unmatched. The germline V gene has CDR1 SQVTM and CDR2 ANQGSEA. This CDR3 reads CSVTSGRYEQYF. DNA for the CDR3: TGCAGCGTGACTAGCGGGCGTTACGAGCAGTACTTC.

This clone was recorded a few times. The chain links TRBV7-8 to TRBJ2-7, with 9 bases matching TRBD1. The CDR3 is 13 residues long. J was trimmed by 3 bases and V by 7 bases; bases with no gene match: 4. Germline CDR1 is SGHVS and CDR2 is FQNEAQ. The CDR3 DNA reads TGTGCCAGCAACCCGGGACAGGGCTACGAGCAGTACTTC. It encodes CASNPGQGYEQYF.

This chain links TRBV28 with TRBJ2-7, with 7 positions matching TRBD1. Germline V gene sequence: CDR1 MDHEN, CDR2 SYDVKM. This CDR3 contains 17 residues. The trim removed 2 bases at V and 4 bases at J, leaving 14 bases unmatched. The CDR3 is CASSLQQGGLVWYEQYF. The CDR3 nucleotides read TGTGCCAGCAGTTTACAACAAGGGGGCCTAGTGTGGTACGAGCAGTACTTC.

J is TRBJ2-5 and V is TRBV27; D possibly uses TRBD1 or TRBD2 (6 bases each). V lost 6 bases, J lost 0 bases, and 14 bases lay in between. The CDR3 length is 15 residues. CDR1 is MNHEY and CDR2 is SMNVEV in the germline V gene (reference sequence). Here the CDR3 reads CASSPRRGNQETQYF. For the CDR3, the DNA is TGTGCCAGCAGCCCCCGGAGGGGGAACCAAGAGACCCAGTACTTC.

This clone came up once. The V and J genes are TRBV5-1 and TRBJ2-1, with TRBD1 matching 8 bases. Per germline, CDR1 SGHRS and CDR2 YFSETQ. There are 15 residues in the CDR3. The V and J ends lost 0 bases and 8 bases, in that order; junction bases with no gene match: 7. CDR3 bases: TGCGCCAGCAGCTTGGGGACAGGGAAAGAGCATGAGCAGTTCTTC. It translates to CASSLGTGKEHEQFF.

The rearrangement uses TRBV11-2 and TRBJ2-1; 7 nucleotides line up with TRBD2. There are 16 residues in the CDR3. Germline V CDR1 and CDR2: SGHAT, FQNNGV. V lost 5 bases, J lost 5 bases, and 12 bases stayed unmatched. CDR3 nucleotide sequence: TGTGCCAGCAGCCCCTATACGGGGGGAGCGGACAATGAGCAGTTCTTC. This gives the protein CASSPYTGGADNEQFF.

This clone was observed a few times. The CDR3 DNA is TGCGCCAGCCAAGGTTCGGGCATGAACACTGAAGCTTTCTTT. Its translation is CASQGSGMNTEAFF. V and J are TRBV5-1 and TRBJ1-1; D call uncertain. Germline lookup yields CDR1 SGHRS and CDR2 YFSETQ. V lost 7 bases and J lost 0, with 13 bases in between. The CDR3 is made up of 14 amino acids.

This clone appeared a single time. The chain employs TRBV5-6 and TRBJ1-2, with D possibly TRBD1 on 6 matching bases. The germline V gene encodes CDR1 SGHDT and CDR2 YYEEEE. The CDR3 totals 16 residues. V gave up 3 bases and J gave up 7 bases, with 22 bases separating them. CDR3 coding DNA: TGTGCCAGCAGCTGGGGGCCGGGCAGGGCCCTTGGTGGCTACACCTTC. Its protein is CASSWGPGRALGGYTF.

By share, this clone counts as medium-sized. This sequence joins TRBV6-1 and TRBJ2-7; D is possibly TRBD1 or TRBD2 (5 bases each). With 2 bases removed from V and 0 bases from J, the gap between germline ends came to 14 bases. Germline assignment: CDR1 MNHNS and CDR2 SASEGT. This CDR3 is 16 amino acids long. The CDR3 DNA sequence: TGTGCCAGCAGTGAAAGCCAGGGAGCGCCCTCCTACGAGCAGTACTTC. This codes for CASSESQGAPSYEQYF.

The chain has TRBV10-3 and TRBJ1-4; 10 nucleotides line up with TRBD1. Per germline, CDR1 ENHRY and CDR2 SYGVKD. The CDR3 contains 14 residues. V lost 6 bases and J lost 6; bases outside the gene matches: 4. CDR3 coding DNA: TGTGCCATCAGCAGGGACAGGGGAGATGAAAAACTGTTTTTT. This encodes CAISRDRGDEKLFF.

V and J are TRBV24-1 and TRBJ2-7; D assignment may be TRBD1 or TRBD2 (5 bases each). The CDR3 sequence is 15 residues long. V lost 3 bases and J lost 5, with 16 bases in between. CDR1 and CDR2 (germline): KGHDR, SFDVKD. CDR3 loop: CATSDGQGVIHEQYF. CDR3 nucleotides: TGTGCCACCAGTGATGGGCAGGGAGTAATCCACGAGCAGTACTTC.

The gene calls are TRBV5-5 and TRBJ2-5, with a weak D call TRBD2 (5 bases). In germline, CDR1 is SGHKS, CDR2 YYEKEE (reference sequence). Trimming cost V 0 bases and J 3 bases, with 9 bases left between them. The CDR3 consists of 14 residues. The CDR3 here is CASSLGIGEETQYF. The CDR3 DNA reads as TGTGCCAGCAGCTTGGGAATCGGGGAAGAGACCCAGTACTTC.

This chain links TRBV11-2 with TRBJ2-3; TRBD2 agrees at 12 bases. The CDR3 totals 16 residues. Germline trimming cut 4 bases from V and 2 bases from J; bases unmatched to any gene: 4. Per the germline V gene, CDR1 is SGHAT and CDR2 is FQNNGV. The CDR3: CASSSWTSGDTDTQYF. CDR3 sequence (DNA): TGTGCCAGCAGCTCATGGACTAGCGGGGACACAGATACGCAGTATTTT.

The J gene is TRBJ2-7, the V gene TRBV3-1 (or the pseudogene TRBV3-2); D is perhaps TRBD2 (5 bases). This CDR3 is 12 amino acids long. Germline values: CDR1 LGHDT, CDR2 YNNKEL (reference sequence). Trimming removed 4 bases from V and 4 bases from J, with 8 bases in between. Here the CDR3 DNA reads TGTGCCAGCAGCCGGGAGAGGTACGAGCAGTACTTC. Amino acid sequence: CASSRERYEQYF.

The CDR3 spells CASSFGQAFRAPLHF. CDR3 coding DNA: TGTGCCAGCAGCTTCGGACAGGCCTTCAGGGCACCCCTCCACTTT. The rearrangement uses TRBV11-2 and TRBJ1-6; TRBD1 aligns across 7 bases. The ends lost 3 bases at V and 11 bases at J; junction bases unmatched: 10. In germline, CDR1 is SGHAT, CDR2 FQNNGV. This CDR3 has 15 amino acids.

This clone was observed a few times. This chain uses TRBV19 with TRBJ2-2, with D possibly TRBD1 on 5 matching bases. Deletions cut 8 bases from V and 0 bases from J, with 7 bases between. The CDR3 has 13 residues. In germline, CDR1 is LNHDA, CDR2 SQIVND (reference sequence). The DNA of the CDR3 is TGTGCCAGTCGGACATCGAACACCGGGGAGCTGTTTTTT. Protein sequence: CASRTSNTGELFF.

This clone was counted a single time. The chain is built from TRBV7-3 and TRBJ2-2, with TRBD1 matching 7 bases. This CDR3 comprises 15 residues. Germline V gene lookup returns CDR1 SGHTA and CDR2 FQGTGA. The junction had 2 bases not matched to a gene; V was cut back by 3 bases and J by 1 base. This CDR3 is CASSLWTGNTGELFF. CDR3 nucleotide sequence: TGTGCCAGCAGCTTGTGGACAGGGAACACCGGGGAGCTGTTTTTT.

The chain carries TRBV2 and TRBJ2-7; 10 bases fit TRBD2. The CDR3 runs to 16 residues. Germline lookup yields CDR1 SNHLY and CDR2 FYNNEI. The trim removed 0 bases at V and 4 bases at J, leaving 6 bases unmatched. The CDR3 DNA reads TGTGCCAGCAGTGAAGCGTCAAGGACTAGCGGTTACGAGCAGTACTTC. Encoded protein: CASSEASRTSGYEQYF. Together with reference TRBV2 and TRBJ2-7, the CDR3 gives the full variable domain: EPEVTQTPSHQVTQMGQEVILRCVPISNHLYFYWYRQILGQKVEFLVSFYNNEISEKSEIFDDQFSVERPDGSNFTLKIRSTKLEDSAMYFCASSEASRTSGYEQYFGPGTRLTVT.

V and J are TRBV24-1 and TRBJ1-2, with 7 positions matching TRBD1. Germline V CDR1 and CDR2: KGHDR, SFDVKD. The V segment lost 6 bases and the J segment 4 bases; nucleotides outside the gene matches: 7. This CDR3 spans 14 amino acids. CDR3 region: CATSSDRFFYGYTF. In DNA, the CDR3 is TGTGCCACCAGTTCGGACAGGTTCTTCTATGGCTACACCTTC.

The rearrangement links TRBV4-1 to TRBJ2-1; 10 positions match TRBD2. V was pared by 5 bases and J by 1 base, with 2 bases of the junction left unmatched. Germline V gene lookup returns CDR1 MGHRA and CDR2 YSYEKL. The CDR3 sequence is 15 residues long. CDR3 protein: CASSGGLASYNEQFF. DNA for the CDR3: TGCGCCAGCAGCGGGGGACTAGCGTCCTACAATGAGCAGTTCTTC.

The rearrangement joins TRBV5-6 to TRBJ1-5; 11 bases match TRBD1. CDR1 and CDR2 from the germline V gene are SGHDT and YYEEEE. V shed 0 bases, J shed 6 bases, and the junction held 5 bases outside the gene matches. This CDR3 has 16 amino acids. Here the CDR3 reads CASSLAGQGAGQPQHF. The CDR3 DNA is TGTGCCAGCAGCTTGGCTGGACAGGGGGCCGGTCAGCCCCAGCATTTT.

This clone was picked up a small number of times. V is TRBV24-1 and J is TRBJ1-4, with TRBD1 identical over 9 bases. CDR1 and CDR2 from the germline V gene are KGHDR and SFDVKD. The CDR3 has 16 residues. J was trimmed by 7 bases and V by 3 bases; bases with no gene match: 8. DNA of the CDR3: TGTGCCACCAGTGATCCTCCGGGACAGGGAGGTGAAAAACTGTTTTTT. As protein: CATSDPPGQGGEKLFF.